The source of this T cell receptor (beta chain) is a study of Ad26.COV2.S vaccination and SARS-CoV-2 variants. Documented treatment: around 19 received Ad26.COV2.S at low or high dose, single or two shots; roughly five received placebo; per-sample allocation not given. Vaccine and placebo recipients were sampled on day 63 after the first injection. As its vector, the vaccine had Ad26, which expressed Wuhan-strain SARS-CoV-2 spike. In regard to this clone: Its specificity is not known.

Study conclusions and caveats: People given the vaccine had a wider spike-specific TCR breadth than placebo recipients did. Measurement of non-spike TCR breadth gave similar results in vaccine and placebo recipients.

Using immunoSEQ multiplex PCR, the repertoire was profiled, and TCRdb retains in-frame clones only, with some absent. The table shows about 480,000 clones, with about 83% occurring only once. The CDR3 extends over 15 amino acids. The germline V gene encodes CDR1 SQVTM and CDR2 ANQGSEA. The chain employs TRBV29-1 and TRBJ2-4; TRBD1 matches 7 bases. This sequence was found in a person aged 18 to 59 who received the Ad26.COV2.S COVID-19 vaccine or a placebo. The source was peripheral blood, collected in a trial of Ad26.COV2.S vaccine versus placebo. The CDR3 is CREILPGQIKNIQYF. The CDR3 region has the DNA TGCAGGGAAATTTTGCCGGGACAGATAAAAAACATTCAGTACTTC. Variable domain in full (rest from reference TRBV29-1 and TRBJ2-4): SAVISQKPSRDICQRGTSLTIQCQVDSQVTMMFWYRQQPGQSLTLIATANQGSEATYESGFVIDKFPISRPNLTFSTLTVSNMSPEDSSIYLCREILPGQIKNIQYFGAGTRLSVL.